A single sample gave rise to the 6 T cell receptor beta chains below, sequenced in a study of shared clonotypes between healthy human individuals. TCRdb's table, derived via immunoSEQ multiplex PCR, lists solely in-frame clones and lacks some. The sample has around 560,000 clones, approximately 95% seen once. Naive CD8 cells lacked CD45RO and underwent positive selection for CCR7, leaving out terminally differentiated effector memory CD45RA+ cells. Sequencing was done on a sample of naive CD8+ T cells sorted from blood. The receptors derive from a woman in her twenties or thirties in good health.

In nucleotides, the CDR3 is TGCAGCGTCGCCCCCGTCGGACAGGGGAATAACACTGAAGCTTTCTTT. Translated, it gives CSVAPVGQGNNTEAFF. The rearrangement joins TRBV29-1 to TRBJ1-1, with 9 bases fitting TRBD1. V was clipped by 6 bases and J by 2 bases; unmatched bases: 13. The CDR3 length is 16 residues. Germline-derived CDR1 and CDR2 are SQVTM and ANQGSEA. Together with reference TRBV29-1 and TRBJ1-1, the CDR3 gives the full variable domain: SAVISQKPSRDICQRGTSLTIQCQVDSQVTMMFWYRQQPGQSLTLIATANQGSEATYESGFVIDKFPISRPNLTFSTLTVSNMSPEDSSIYLCSVAPVGQGNNTEAFFGQGTRLTVV.

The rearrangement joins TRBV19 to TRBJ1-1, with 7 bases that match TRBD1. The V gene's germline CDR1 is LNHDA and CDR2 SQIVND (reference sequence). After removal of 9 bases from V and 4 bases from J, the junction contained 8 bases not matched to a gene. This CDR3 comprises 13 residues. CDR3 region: CASGPGGITEAFF. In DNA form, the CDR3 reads TGTGCCAGCGGCCCAGGGGGGATCACTGAAGCTTTCTTT.

CDR3 protein: CASRKGQIIQETQYF. CDR3 bases: TGTGCCAGCAGGAAAGGGCAGATAATTCAAGAGACCCAGTACTTC. The rearrangement uses TRBV28 and TRBJ2-5; D is unclear. The germline gives CDR1 MDHEN, CDR2 SYDVKM. The CDR3 spans 15 residues. V lost 6 bases, J lost 2 bases, and 16 bases lay in between.

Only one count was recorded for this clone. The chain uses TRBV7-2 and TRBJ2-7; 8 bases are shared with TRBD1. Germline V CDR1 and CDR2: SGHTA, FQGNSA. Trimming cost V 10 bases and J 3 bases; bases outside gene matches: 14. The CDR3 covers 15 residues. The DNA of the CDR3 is TGTGCCACAGGCTCCCCGACAGGGGACTTCTACGAGCAGTACTTC. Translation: CATGSPTGDFYEQYF.

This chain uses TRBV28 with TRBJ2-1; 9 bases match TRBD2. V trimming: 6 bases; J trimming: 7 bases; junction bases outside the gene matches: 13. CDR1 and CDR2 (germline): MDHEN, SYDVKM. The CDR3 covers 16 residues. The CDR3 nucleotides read TGTGCCAGCAGCTCATCCAGGACTAGCGTTACAAATGAGCAGTTCTTC. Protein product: CASSSSRTSVTNEQFF.

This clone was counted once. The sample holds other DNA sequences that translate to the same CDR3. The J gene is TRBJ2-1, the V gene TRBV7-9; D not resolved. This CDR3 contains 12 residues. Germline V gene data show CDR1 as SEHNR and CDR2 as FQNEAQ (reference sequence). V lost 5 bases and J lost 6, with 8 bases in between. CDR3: CASSPTSNEQFF. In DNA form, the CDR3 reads TGTGCCAGCAGCCCGACATCCAATGAGCAGTTCTTC.